These 25 T cell receptor beta chains share one sample of origin, sequenced in a study of blood T cell repertoires in COVID-19 (dated by TCRdb to between 2020 and 2021). Library preparation was by the immunoSEQ multiplex PCR assay. TCRdb re-hosts the immuneACCESS table, in-frame sequences only. Its copies lack some clones; in the studies checked, an unresolved V gene accounts for under half of them, and the cause for the rest is not known. In this sample the table shows roughly 95,000 clones, around 80% of which occur a single time. The ten largest clones capture 3.5% to 5% of the sample. Sequencing used peripheral blood. Receptor source: a man aged 60-69 years with acute or convalescent COVID-19.

The chain is built from TRBV7-9 and TRBJ2-2; 8 nucleotides line up with TRBD2. The V and J ends lost 6 bases and 7 bases, in that order; junction bases with no gene match: 10. The germline gives CDR1 SEHNR, CDR2 FQNEAQ (reference sequence). The CDR3 spans 15 residues. CDR3 residues: CASRLTGGPSGELFF. The DNA of the CDR3 is TGTGCCAGCAGACTAACGGGAGGGCCGAGCGGGGAGCTGTTTTTT. The entire variable domain, with the rest obtained from reference TRBV7-9 and TRBJ2-2, is as follows: DTGVSQNPRHKITKRGQNVTFRCDPISEHNRLYWYRQTLGQGPEFLTYFQNEAQLEKSRLLSDRFSAERPKGSFSTLEIQRTEQGDSAMYLCASRLTGGPSGELFFGEGSRLTVL.

This chain uses TRBV6-1 with TRBJ2-1, with D possibly being TRBD1 (7 bases). The V and J ends lost 2 bases and 2 bases respectively, with 16 bases between them. Germline lookup yields CDR1 MNHNS and CDR2 SASEGT. CDR3 length equals 17 residues. CDR3 sequence reads: CASSERREGGTYNEQFF. DNA of the CDR3: TGTGCCAGCAGTGAAAGGAGGGAAGGGGGCACCTACAATGAGCAGTTCTTC.

V and J are TRBV19 and TRBJ1-5; tentative D call: TRBD1 (6 bases). Germline values: CDR1 LNHDA, CDR2 SQIVND (reference sequence). The CDR3 length is 14 residues. With 3 bases removed from V and 4 bases from J, the gap between germline ends came to 10 bases. The CDR3 DNA follows: TGTGCCAGTAGTATGTCGCAGGGGAATCAGCCCCAGCATTTT. This translates into CASSMSQGNQPQHF.

In this sample, this clone turned up a few times. CDR3 sequence (DNA): TGTGCCAGCAGCGATACGACTAGCACAGATACGCAGTATTTT. Protein: CASSDTTSTDTQYF. The chain combines TRBV9 with TRBJ2-3; D is uncertain. Trimming cost V 3 bases and J 0 bases, with 8 bases left between them. The germline gives CDR1 SGDLS, CDR2 YYNGEE. The CDR3 spans 14 residues. Supplemented by reference TRBV9 and TRBJ2-3, the full variable domain reads DSGVTQTPKHLITATGQRVTLRCSPRSGDLSVYWYQQSLDQGLQFLIQYYNGEERAKGNILERFSAQQFPDLHSELNLSSLELGDSALYFCASSDTTSTDTQYFGPGTRLTVL.

The chain uses TRBV15 and TRBJ1-1; no firm D call. This CDR3 is 12 amino acids long. In germline, CDR1 is LNHNV, CDR2 YYDKDF (reference sequence). Trimming removed 5 bases from V and 2 bases from J, with 6 bases in between. The CDR3 sequence is CATSAENTEAFF. In nucleotides, the CDR3 is TGTGCCACCAGCGCGGAAAACACTGAAGCTTTCTTT.

The V and J genes are TRBV7-9 and TRBJ1-4; no clear D. The CDR3 sequence is 11 residues long. Deletions cut 5 bases from V and 8 bases from J, with 6 bases between. Germline V gene sequence: CDR1 SEHNR, CDR2 FQNEAQ (reference sequence). CDR3 bases: TGTGCCAGCAGCCCCGTCGAAAAACTGTTTTTT. Its protein is CASSPVEKLFF.

V is TRBV6-5 and J is TRBJ1-3; no clear D gene. CDR3 length: 14 amino acids. Per germline, CDR1 MNHEY and CDR2 SVGAGI. V dropped 8 bases and J dropped 0 bases, with 11 bases sitting between them. The CDR3 spells CASQAVHSGNTIYF. The CDR3 nucleotides are TGTGCCAGCCAAGCGGTTCACTCTGGAAACACCATATATTTT.

This clone was detected only a few times. The V call is TRBV6-5, the J call TRBJ2-6; D call uncertain. Germline CDR1 reads MNHEY; CDR2 reads SVGAGI. V lost 6 bases and J lost 0, with 9 bases in between. There are 15 residues in the CDR3. For the CDR3, the DNA is TGTGCCAGCAGGACGACATACTCTGGGGCCAACGTCCTGACTTTC. This codes for CASRTTYSGANVLTF.

The V call is TRBV25-1, the J call TRBJ1-2; D uncertain. Germline CDR1 and CDR2: MGHDK and SYGVNS. The V gene lost 4 bases and the J gene lost 0 bases, with 9 bases spanning the gap. The CDR3 contains 14 residues. This chain's CDR3 is CASSATYSNYGYTF. The DNA of the CDR3 is TGTGCCAGCAGTGCCACATATTCTAACTATGGCTACACCTTC.

The DNA for the CDR3 is TGTGCCAGCAGCCCGTCTTCGGGGACTAATGAAAAACTGTTTTTT. This codes for CASSPSSGTNEKLFF. This rearrangement joins TRBV11-3 to TRBJ1-4; D remains ambiguous. V was pared by 5 bases and J by 2 bases, with 12 bases between. The CDR3 has 15 residues. CDR1 and CDR2 from the germline V gene are SGHNT and YENEEA.

This clone was recorded once. The CDR3 protein is CASSQDRPYGGNQPQHF. The DNA for the CDR3 is TGCGCCAGCAGCCAAGATCGTCCATACGGGGGCAATCAGCCCCAGCATTTT. The V call is TRBV4-3, the J call TRBJ1-5; D is unclear. CDR1 LGHNA and CDR2 YSLEER come from the germline V gene. The CDR3 sequence is 17 residues long. V shed 0 bases and J shed 2 bases, with 14 bases lying between them.

This clone was observed a handful of times. The rearrangement links TRBV12-3 or TRBV12-4 to TRBJ1-1; D gene uncertain. The CDR3 covers 12 residues. The V gene lost 5 bases and the J gene lost 7 bases, with 11 bases spanning the gap. CDR3: CASSQTHSEAFF. In DNA form, the CDR3 reads TGTGCCAGCAGTCAGACACACAGTGAAGCTTTCTTT.

V gene TRBV27 combines with J gene TRBJ2-6; D is unclear. Per germline, CDR1 MNHEY and CDR2 SMNVEV (reference sequence). CDR3 length: 15 residues. Trimming left V 4 bases short and J 2 bases short, with 9 bases between. Written as DNA, the CDR3 is TGTGCCAGCAGTTCGGCCGGAGCTGGGGCCAACGTCCTGACTTTC. It codes for CASSSAGAGANVLTF.

This chain joins TRBV29-1 and TRBJ2-1; D perhaps matches TRBD2 (6 bases). The germline gives CDR1 SQVTM, CDR2 ANQGSEA. Trimming left V 1 base short and J 9 bases short, with 19 bases between. This CDR3 has 15 residues. CDR3 coding DNA: TGCAGCGTTGAAGGGTTTGGGAGGTGGGGAGGTGAGCAGTTCTTC. It translates to CSVEGFGRWGGEQFF.

V and J are TRBV5-1 and TRBJ1-1; perhaps TRBD1 as D (6 bases). V lost 1 base to trimming and J lost 0 bases, with 13 bases between them. Germline loops: CDR1 SGHRS, CDR2 YFSETQ. The CDR3 covers 16 residues. The CDR3 loop is CASSLSGTFMNTEAFF. The CDR3 coding sequence is TGCGCCAGCAGCTTGTCCGGGACATTCATGAACACTGAAGCTTTCTTT.

The CDR3 region has the DNA TGTGCCAGCTCACCGGGAGACCCTCGTCTACCTAACTCTCTAGCCAAAAACATTCAGTACTTC. Protein: CASSPGDPRLPNSLAKNIQYF. The gene calls are TRBV18 and TRBJ2-4; possible D gene TRBD2, 5 bases. Per germline, CDR1 KGHSH and CDR2 LQKENI. The V and J ends lost 3 bases and 0 bases respectively, with 27 bases between them. The CDR3 has 21 residues.

V gene TRBV7-9 combines with J gene TRBJ2-3; the D gene is possibly TRBD1 (5 bases). V dropped 9 bases and J dropped 7 bases, with 11 bases sitting between them. Per the germline V gene, CDR1 is SEHNR and CDR2 is FQNEAQ (reference sequence). This CDR3 comprises 11 residues. The CDR3 here is CASKGAYTQYF. CDR3 nucleotides: TGTGCCAGTAAAGGGGCGTATACGCAGTATTTT.

The chain is built from TRBV19 and TRBJ1-5; 7 bases fit TRBD1. This CDR3 is built from 12 residues. The ends lost 3 bases at V and 14 bases at J; junction bases unmatched: 7. Looked up from germline, CDR1 is LNHDA and CDR2 is SQIVND (reference sequence). CDR3 in amino acids: CASSMRGPIEHF. The CDR3 bases are TGTGCCAGTAGTATGAGGGGGCCAATCGAGCATTTT.

The genes are TRBV9 and TRBJ2-3, with D maybe TRBD2 (5 bases). The germline V gene encodes CDR1 SGDLS and CDR2 YYNGEE. Trimming cost V 2 bases and J 1 base, with 14 bases left between them. This CDR3 has 16 residues. DNA for the CDR3: TGTGCCAGCAGCGTCATAGGGCCAGCGGGCACAGATACGCAGTATTTT. Its translation: CASSVIGPAGTDTQYF.

This clone was seen only once. This chain joins TRBV30 and TRBJ2-1; 7 bases line up with TRBD2. Germline CDR1 GTSNPN, CDR2 SVGIG (reference sequence). The CDR3 sequence is 15 residues long. V shed 0 bases, J shed 5 bases, and the junction held 7 bases outside the gene matches. CDR3 sequence reads: CAWSVLPSGNNEQFF. CDR3 sequence (DNA): TGTGCCTGGAGTGTACTACCTAGCGGTAACAATGAGCAGTTCTTC.

The chain couples TRBV6-5 to TRBJ1-1; D gene ambiguous. V lost 7 bases to trimming and J lost 8 bases, with 14 bases between them. The CDR3 sequence is 12 residues long. Germline values: CDR1 MNHEY, CDR2 SVGAGI. CDR3 bases: TGTGCCAGCACCGAAGGGAGGCTGGAAGCTTTCTTT. The encoded protein is CASTEGRLEAFF.

The table lists this clone with a few counts. V gene TRBV3-1 (or the pseudogene TRBV3-2) combines with J gene TRBJ2-2, with TRBD1 identical over 10 bases. Germline CDR1 reads LGHDT; CDR2 reads YNNKEL (reference sequence). The CDR3 has 15 amino acids. After removal of 5 bases from V and 5 bases from J, the junction contained 5 bases not matched to a gene. CDR3 sequence (DNA): TGTGCCAGCAGCTGGCCGGGACAGGGGACCGGGGAGCTGTTTTTT. It is translated as CASSWPGQGTGELFF.

This clone turned up a few times. J is TRBJ2-1 and V is TRBV19, with 8 nucleotides matching TRBD2. Germline V lookup: CDR1 LNHDA, CDR2 SQIVND (reference sequence). V lost 5 bases to trimming and J lost 9 bases; unmatched junction nucleotides: 9. The CDR3 has 14 amino acids. The CDR3 sequence is CASSGEREMSEQFF. The CDR3 DNA is TGTGCCAGTAGTGGCGAGCGGGAGATGTCTGAGCAGTTCTTC.

This chain uses TRBV6-5 with TRBJ2-1; perhaps TRBD2 as D (6 bases). The CDR3 consists of 15 residues. With 5 bases removed from V and 3 bases from J, the gap between germline ends came to 14 bases. Germline CDR1 and CDR2: MNHEY and SVGAGI. CDR3 bases: TGTGCCAGCAGTACTAGCACCACCTTCTACAATGAGCAGTTCTTC. Protein: CASSTSTTFYNEQFF.

V is TRBV20-1 and J is TRBJ2-5; TRBD2 agrees at 8 bases. The CDR3 runs to 13 residues. V was pared by 3 bases and J by 2 bases, with 2 bases of the junction left unmatched. CDR1 and CDR2 (germline): DFQATT, SNEGSKA (reference sequence). CDR3: CSASLAGQETQYF. The CDR3 nucleotides read TGCAGTGCTAGTTTAGCGGGGCAAGAGACCCAGTACTTC.